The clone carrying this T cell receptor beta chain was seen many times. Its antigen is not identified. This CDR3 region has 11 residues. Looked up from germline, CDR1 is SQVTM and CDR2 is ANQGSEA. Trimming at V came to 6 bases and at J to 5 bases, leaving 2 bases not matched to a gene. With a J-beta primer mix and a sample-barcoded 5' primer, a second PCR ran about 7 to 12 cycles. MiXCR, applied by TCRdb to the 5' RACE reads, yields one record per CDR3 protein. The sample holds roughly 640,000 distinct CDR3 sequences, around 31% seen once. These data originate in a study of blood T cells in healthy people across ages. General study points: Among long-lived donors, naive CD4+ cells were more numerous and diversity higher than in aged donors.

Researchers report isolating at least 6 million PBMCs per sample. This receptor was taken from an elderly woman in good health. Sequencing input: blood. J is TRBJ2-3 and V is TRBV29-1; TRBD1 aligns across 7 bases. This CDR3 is CSVRQGDTQYF. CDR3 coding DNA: TGCAGCGTACGACAGGGAGATACGCAGTATTTT.